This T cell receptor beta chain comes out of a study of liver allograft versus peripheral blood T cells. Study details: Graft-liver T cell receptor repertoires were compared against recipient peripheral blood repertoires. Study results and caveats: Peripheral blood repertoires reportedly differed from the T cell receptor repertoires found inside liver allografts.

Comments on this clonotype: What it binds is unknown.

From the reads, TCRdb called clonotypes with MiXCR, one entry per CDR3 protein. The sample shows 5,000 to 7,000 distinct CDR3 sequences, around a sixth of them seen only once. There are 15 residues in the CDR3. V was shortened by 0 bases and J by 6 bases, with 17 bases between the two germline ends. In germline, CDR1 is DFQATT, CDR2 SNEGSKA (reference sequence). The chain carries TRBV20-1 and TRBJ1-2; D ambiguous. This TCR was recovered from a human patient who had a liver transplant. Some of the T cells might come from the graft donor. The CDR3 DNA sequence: TGCAGTGCTAGAGACCCGGGCCTTAAAGCGGATGGCTACACCTTC. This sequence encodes CSARDPGLKADGYTF.